This TCR beta chain was identified during a study of shared clonotypes between healthy human individuals. Study overall: The people who gave samples were a couple of women and a few men aged 18 to 49.

Study-wide results and limits: Shared across a few donors were roughly 4.8% of the naive CD4 clonotypes.

In the case of this clone: Its antigen is not known.

Original data processing: ImmunoSEQ gave junction-only sequences without quality scores, so filtering differed. Clones were read by immunoSEQ multiplex PCR, and TCRdb kept only the in-frame ones, dropping some. V, J and clone size are those of that table, while D and trimming were read from the DNA. The sample consists of 2,500,000 or so clones, roughly nine tenths of them appearing once. This TCR was recovered from a young man in good health. What was sequenced was naive CD4+ T cells sorted from blood. Subset here: CD45RA+ positively selected.

DNA of the CDR3: TGCGCCAGCAGCTCGGGAGGGCAGGGGCAGTATGAAAAACTGTTTTTT. Its translation is CASSSGGQGQYEKLFF. This rearrangement joins TRBV5-1 to TRBJ1-4, with D maybe TRBD1 (6 bases). There are 16 residues in the CDR3. CDR1 SGHRS and CDR2 YFSETQ come from the germline V gene. V was trimmed by 3 bases and J by 6 bases, leaving 18 bases between them.